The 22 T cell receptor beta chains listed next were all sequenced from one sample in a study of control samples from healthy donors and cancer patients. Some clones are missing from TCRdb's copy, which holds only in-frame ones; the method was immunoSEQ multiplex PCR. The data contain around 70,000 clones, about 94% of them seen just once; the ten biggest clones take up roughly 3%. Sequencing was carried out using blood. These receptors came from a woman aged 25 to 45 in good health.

CDR3 coding DNA: TGTGCCAGCAGCGCCGGAAATTCACCCCTCCACTTT. Protein: CASSAGNSPLHF. The rearrangement links TRBV9 to TRBJ1-6, with D hard to call. The CDR3 runs 12 residues. CDR1 SGDLS and CDR2 YYNGEE come from the germline V gene. The V end lost 3 bases, the J end lost 7 bases, and 5 bases lay between the germline ends.

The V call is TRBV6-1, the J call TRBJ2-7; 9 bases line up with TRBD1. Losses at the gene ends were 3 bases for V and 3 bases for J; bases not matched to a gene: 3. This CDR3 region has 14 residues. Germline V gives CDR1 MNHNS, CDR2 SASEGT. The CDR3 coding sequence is TGTGCCAGCAGTGAGGGGACAGGGATCTACGAGCAGTACGTC. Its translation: CASSEGTGIYEQYV.

This CDR3 is CASSPGQDVSGYGYTF. Here the CDR3 DNA reads TGTGCCAGCAGCCCGGGACAGGATGTCTCCGGCTATGGCTACACCTTC. The chain carries TRBV27 and TRBJ1-2; the match to TRBD1 covers 8 bases. CDR3 size: 16 residues. V was pared by 6 bases and J by 4 bases, with 13 bases of the junction left unmatched. Germline-derived CDR1 and CDR2 are MNHEY and SMNVEV (reference sequence).

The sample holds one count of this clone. CDR3 DNA sequence: TGTGCCAGCAGCTTAGTGGAACGGTCCACTGAAGCTTTCTTT. This sequence encodes CASSLVERSTEAFF. This chain joins TRBV5-5 and TRBJ1-1; no clear D gene. The CDR3 is 14 residues long. With 2 bases removed from V and 4 bases from J, the gap between germline ends came to 12 bases. Germline CDR1 reads SGHKS; CDR2 reads YYEKEE (reference sequence). Full variable domain (outside the CDR3, taken from reference TRBV5-5 and TRBJ1-1): DAGVTQSPTHLIKTRGQQVTLRCSPISGHKSVSWYQQVLGQGPQFIFQYYEKEERGRGNFPDRFSARQFPNYSSELNVNALLLGDSALYLCASSLVERSTEAFFGQGTRLTVV.

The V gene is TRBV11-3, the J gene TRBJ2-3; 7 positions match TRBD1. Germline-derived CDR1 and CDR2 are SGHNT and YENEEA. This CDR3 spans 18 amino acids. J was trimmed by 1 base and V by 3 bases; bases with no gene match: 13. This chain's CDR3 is CASSFSLLGGQRTDTQYF. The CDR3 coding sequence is TGTGCCAGCAGCTTTTCCCTTCTTGGGGGACAGCGCACAGATACGCAGTATTTT. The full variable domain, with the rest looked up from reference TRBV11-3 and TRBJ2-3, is EAGVVQSPRYKIIEKKQPVAFWCNPISGHNTLYWYLQNLGQGPELLIRYENEEAVDDSQLPKDRFSAERLKGVDSTLKIQPAELGDSAVYLCASSFSLLGGQRTDTQYFGPGTRLTVL.

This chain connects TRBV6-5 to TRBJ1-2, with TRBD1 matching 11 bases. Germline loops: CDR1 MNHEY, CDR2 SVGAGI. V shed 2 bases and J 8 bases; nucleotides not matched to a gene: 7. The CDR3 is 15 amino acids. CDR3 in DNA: TGTGCCAGCAGTTACCACCGGGACAGGGGGGAAGGCTACACCTTC. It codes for CASSYHRDRGEGYTF.

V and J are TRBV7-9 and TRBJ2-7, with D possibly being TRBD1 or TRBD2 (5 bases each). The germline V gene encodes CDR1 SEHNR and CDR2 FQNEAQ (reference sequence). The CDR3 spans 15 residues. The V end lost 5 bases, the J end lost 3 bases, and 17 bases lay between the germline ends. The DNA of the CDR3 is TGTGCCAGCAGCCCCGGGACGACCTACGACTACGAGCAGTACTTC. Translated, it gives CASSPGTTYDYEQYF.

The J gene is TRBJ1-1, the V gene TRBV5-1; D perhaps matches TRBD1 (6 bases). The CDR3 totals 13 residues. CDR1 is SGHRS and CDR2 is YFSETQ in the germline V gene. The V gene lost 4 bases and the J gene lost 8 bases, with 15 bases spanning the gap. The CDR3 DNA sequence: TGCGCCAGCAGCCGTGACGGTGGGGGCGAAGCTTTCTTT. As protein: CASSRDGGGEAFF. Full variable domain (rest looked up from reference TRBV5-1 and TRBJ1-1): KAGVTQTPRYLIKTRGQQVTLSCSPISGHRSVSWYQQTPGQGLQFLFEYFSETQRNKGNFPGRFSGRQFSNSRSEMNVSTLELGDSALYLCASSRDGGGEAFFGQGTRLTVV.

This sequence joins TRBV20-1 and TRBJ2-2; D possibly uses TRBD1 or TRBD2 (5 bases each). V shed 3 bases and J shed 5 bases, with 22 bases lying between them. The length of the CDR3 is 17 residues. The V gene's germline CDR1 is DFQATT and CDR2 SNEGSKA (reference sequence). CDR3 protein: CSASTSRMGVGTGELFF. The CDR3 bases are TGCAGTGCTAGTACATCAAGGATGGGGGTCGGGACCGGGGAGCTGTTTTTT.

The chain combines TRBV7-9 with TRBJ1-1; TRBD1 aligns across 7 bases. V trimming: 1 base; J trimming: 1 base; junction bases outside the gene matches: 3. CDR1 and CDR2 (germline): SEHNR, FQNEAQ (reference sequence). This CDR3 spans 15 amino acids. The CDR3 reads CASSLVRQGNTEAFF. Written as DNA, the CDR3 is TGTGCCAGCAGCTTAGTGCGACAGGGGAACACTGAAGCTTTCTTT.

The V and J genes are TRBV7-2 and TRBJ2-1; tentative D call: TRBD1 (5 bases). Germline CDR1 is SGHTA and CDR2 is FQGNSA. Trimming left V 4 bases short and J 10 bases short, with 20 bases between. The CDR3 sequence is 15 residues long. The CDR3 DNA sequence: TGTGCCAGCAGCTCCGCCCCATTACAGGCGCAAGAGCAGTTCTTC. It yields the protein CASSSAPLQAQEQFF.

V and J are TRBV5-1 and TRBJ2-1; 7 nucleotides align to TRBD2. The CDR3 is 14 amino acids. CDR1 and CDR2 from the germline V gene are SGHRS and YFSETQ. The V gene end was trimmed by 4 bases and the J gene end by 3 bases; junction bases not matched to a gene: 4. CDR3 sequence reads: CASSAQRGYNEQFF. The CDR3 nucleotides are TGCGCCAGCAGCGCCCAGCGGGGCTACAATGAGCAGTTCTTC.

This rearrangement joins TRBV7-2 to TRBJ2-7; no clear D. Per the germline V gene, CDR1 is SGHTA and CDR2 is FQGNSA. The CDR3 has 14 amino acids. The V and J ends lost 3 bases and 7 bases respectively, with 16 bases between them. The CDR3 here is CASSLFAGRDEQYF. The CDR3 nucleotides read TGTGCCAGCAGCTTGTTTGCAGGACGAGATGAGCAGTACTTC.

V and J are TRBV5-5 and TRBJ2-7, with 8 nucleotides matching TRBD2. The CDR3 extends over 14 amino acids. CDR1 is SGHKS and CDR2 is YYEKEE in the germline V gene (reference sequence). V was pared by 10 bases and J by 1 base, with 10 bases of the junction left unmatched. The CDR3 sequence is CAGGFGGGSYEQYF. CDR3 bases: TGTGCCGGTGGGTTCGGCGGGGGGTCCTACGAGCAGTACTTC.

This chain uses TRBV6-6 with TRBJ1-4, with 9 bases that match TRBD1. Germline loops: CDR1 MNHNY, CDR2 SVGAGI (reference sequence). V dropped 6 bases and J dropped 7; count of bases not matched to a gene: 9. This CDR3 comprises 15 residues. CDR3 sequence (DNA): TGTGCCAGCAGGAAGCCGGGACAGGGAGGTGAAAAACTGTTTTTT. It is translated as CASRKPGQGGEKLFF.

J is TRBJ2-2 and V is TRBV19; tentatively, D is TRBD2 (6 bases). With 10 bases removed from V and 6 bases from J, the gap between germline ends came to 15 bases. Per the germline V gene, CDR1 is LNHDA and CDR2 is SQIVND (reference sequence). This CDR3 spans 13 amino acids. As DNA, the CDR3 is TGTGCCACCGCGGGGCACAAAGCCGGGGAGCTGTTTTTT. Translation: CATAGHKAGELFF.

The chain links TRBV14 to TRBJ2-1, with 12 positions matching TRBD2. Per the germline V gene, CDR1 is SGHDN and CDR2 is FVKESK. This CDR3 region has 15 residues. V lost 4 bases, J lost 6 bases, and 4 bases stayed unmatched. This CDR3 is CASSLLAGGINEQFF. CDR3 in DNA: TGTGCCAGCAGCCTACTAGCGGGGGGTATCAATGAGCAGTTCTTC.

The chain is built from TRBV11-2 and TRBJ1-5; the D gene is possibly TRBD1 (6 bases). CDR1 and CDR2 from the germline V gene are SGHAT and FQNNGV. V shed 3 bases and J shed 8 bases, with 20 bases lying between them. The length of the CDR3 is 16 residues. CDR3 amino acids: CASSFARGSRGKPQHF. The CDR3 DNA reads TGTGCCAGCAGCTTCGCGAGGGGGAGTAGAGGGAAGCCCCAGCATTTT.

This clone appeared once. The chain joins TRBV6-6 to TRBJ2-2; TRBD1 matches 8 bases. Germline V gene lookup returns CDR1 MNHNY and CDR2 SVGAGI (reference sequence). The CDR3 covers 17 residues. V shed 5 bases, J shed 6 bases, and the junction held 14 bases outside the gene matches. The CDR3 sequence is CASSPRQGSWVAGELFF. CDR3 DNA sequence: TGTGCCAGCAGTCCCCGACAGGGGAGTTGGGTAGCCGGGGAGCTGTTTTTT.

The CDR3 protein is CASSATRTIYF. In nucleotides, the CDR3 is TGTGCCAGCAGTGCAACCCGCACCATATATTTT. V usage is TRBV3-1 (or the pseudogene TRBV3-2) and J usage is TRBJ1-3; D call uncertain. Germline loops: CDR1 LGHDT, CDR2 YNNKEL (reference sequence). The CDR3 extends over 11 amino acids. V lost 6 bases, J lost 9 bases, and 9 bases lay in between.

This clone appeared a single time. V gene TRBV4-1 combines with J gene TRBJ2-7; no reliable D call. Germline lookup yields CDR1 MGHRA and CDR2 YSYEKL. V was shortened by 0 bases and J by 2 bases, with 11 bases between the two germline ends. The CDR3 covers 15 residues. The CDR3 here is CASSQDHKAPYEQYF. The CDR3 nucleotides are TGCGCCAGCAGCCAAGATCACAAGGCACCCTACGAGCAGTACTTC.

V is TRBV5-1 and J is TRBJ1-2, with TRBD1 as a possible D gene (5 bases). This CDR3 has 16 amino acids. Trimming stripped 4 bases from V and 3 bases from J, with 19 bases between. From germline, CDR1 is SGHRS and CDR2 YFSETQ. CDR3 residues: CASSQERRGVDYGYTF. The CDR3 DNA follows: TGCGCCAGCAGCCAAGAACGCCGGGGCGTGGACTATGGCTACACCTTC.